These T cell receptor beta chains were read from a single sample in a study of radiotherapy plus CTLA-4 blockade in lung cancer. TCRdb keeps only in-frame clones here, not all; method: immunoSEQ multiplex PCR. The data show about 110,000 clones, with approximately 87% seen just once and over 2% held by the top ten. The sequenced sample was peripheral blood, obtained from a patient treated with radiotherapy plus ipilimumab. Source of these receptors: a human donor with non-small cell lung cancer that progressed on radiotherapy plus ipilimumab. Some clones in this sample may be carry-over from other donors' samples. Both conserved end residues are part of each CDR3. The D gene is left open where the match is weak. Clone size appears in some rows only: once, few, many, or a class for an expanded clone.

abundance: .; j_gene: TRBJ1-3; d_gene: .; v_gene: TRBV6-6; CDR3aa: CASSYSPSSGNTIYF; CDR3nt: TGTGCCAGCAGTTACAGCCCGAGCTCTGGAAACACCATATATTTT
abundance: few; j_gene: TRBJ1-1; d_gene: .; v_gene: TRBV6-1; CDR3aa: CASSEYGGNTEAFF; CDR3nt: TGTGCCAGCAGTGAATACGGGGGGAACACTGAAGCTTTCTTT
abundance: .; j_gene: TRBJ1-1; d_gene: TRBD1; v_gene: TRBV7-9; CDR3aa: CASSSLQGLNTEAFF; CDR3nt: TGTGCCAGCAGCTCCCTACAGGGGCTGAACACTGAAGCTTTCTTT
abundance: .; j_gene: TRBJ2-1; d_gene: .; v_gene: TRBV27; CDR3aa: CASSFIQGRNEQFF; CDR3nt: TGTGCCAGCAGTTTTATACAGGGTAGGAATGAGCAGTTCTTC
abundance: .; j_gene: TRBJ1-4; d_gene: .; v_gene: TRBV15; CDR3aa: CATSRVPGQKLFF; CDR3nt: TGTGCCACCAGCAGAGTCCCAGGACAAAAACTGTTTTTT
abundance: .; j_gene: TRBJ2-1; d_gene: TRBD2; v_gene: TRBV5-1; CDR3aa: CASRPTSDGTIGQFF; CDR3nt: TGCGCCAGCAGGCCTACTAGCGACGGAACGATTGGGCAGTTCTTC
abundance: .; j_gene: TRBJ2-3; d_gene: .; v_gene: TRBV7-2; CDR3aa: CASSLARQSAEHF; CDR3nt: TGTGCCAGCAGCTTAGCAAGGCAGTCGGCTGAGCATTTT
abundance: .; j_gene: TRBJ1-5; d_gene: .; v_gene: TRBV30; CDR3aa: CAWSKRGNQPQHF; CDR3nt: TGTGCCTGGAGTAAACGAGGCAATCAGCCCCAGCATTTT
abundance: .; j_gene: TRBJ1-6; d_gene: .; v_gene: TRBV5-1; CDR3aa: CASSLGASGSPLHF; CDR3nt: TGCGCCAGCAGCTTGGGTGCGTCGGGCTCACCCCTCCACTTT
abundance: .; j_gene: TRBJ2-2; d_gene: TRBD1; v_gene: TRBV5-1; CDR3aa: CASSSGTGWSFGELFF; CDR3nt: TGCGCCAGCAGCTCGGGGACAGGGTGGAGTTTCGGGGAGCTGTTTTTT
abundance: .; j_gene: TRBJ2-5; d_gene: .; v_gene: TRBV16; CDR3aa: CASSQYGSQQETQYF; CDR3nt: TGTGCCAGCAGCCAATATGGCAGTCAGCAAGAGACCCAGTACTTC
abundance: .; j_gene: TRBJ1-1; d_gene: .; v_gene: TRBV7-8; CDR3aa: CASSLWFTEAFF; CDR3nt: TGTGCCAGCAGCTTATGGTTCACTGAAGCTTTCTTT
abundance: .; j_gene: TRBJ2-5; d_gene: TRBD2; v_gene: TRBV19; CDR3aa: CASSSGGEIETQYF; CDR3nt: TGTGCCAGTAGTAGCGGGGGGGAGATCGAGACCCAGTACTTC
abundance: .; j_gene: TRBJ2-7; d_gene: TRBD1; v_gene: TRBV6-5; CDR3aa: CASSYSETGGSEQYF; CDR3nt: TGTGCCAGCAGTTACTCCGAGACAGGGGGAAGCGAGCAGTACTTC
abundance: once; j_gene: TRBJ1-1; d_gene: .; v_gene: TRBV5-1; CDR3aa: CASSSPRPPYTEAFF; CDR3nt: TGCGCCAGCAGCAGCCCTAGGCCCCCTTACACTGAAGCTTTCTTT
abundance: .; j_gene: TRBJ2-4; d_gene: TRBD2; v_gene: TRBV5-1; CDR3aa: CASSLASAGGHPLTKNIQYF; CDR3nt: TGCGCCAGCAGCTTGGCCTCAGCGGGGGGCCACCCCTTAACCAAAAACATTCAGTACTTC
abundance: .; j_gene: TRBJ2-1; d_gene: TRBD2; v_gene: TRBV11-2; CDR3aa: CASSLTPGLAGAFFF; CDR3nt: TGTGCCAGCAGCCTTACTCCGGGACTAGCGGGGGCCTTTTTCTTC
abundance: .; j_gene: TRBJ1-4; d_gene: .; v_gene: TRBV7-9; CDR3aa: CASSGPLRATNEKLFF; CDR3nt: TGTGCCAGCAGCGGGCCATTAAGGGCAACTAATGAAAAACTGTTTTTT
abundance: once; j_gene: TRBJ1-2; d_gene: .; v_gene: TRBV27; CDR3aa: CATSEAGYNYGYTF; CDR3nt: TGTGCCACCAGTGAGGCGGGGTACAACTATGGCTACACCTTC
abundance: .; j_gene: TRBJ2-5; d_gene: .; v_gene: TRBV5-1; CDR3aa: CASSLETGRQETQYF; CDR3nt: TGCGCCAGCAGCTTGGAGACCGGACGACAAGAGACCCAGTACTTC
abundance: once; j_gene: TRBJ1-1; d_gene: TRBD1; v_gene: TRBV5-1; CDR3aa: CASSLDFLGQLNTEAFF; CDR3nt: TGCGCCAGCAGCTTGGATTTTTTGGGACAGCTGAACACTGAAGCTTTCTTT
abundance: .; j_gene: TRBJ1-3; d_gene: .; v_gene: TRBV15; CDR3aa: CATSRDLKGGNTIYF; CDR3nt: TGTGCCACCAGCAGAGATCTGAAAGGTGGAAACACCATATATTTT
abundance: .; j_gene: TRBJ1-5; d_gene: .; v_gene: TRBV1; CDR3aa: CTSSRTGGINQPQHF; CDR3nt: TGCACCAGCAGTAGAACAGGGGGCATCAATCAGCCCCAGCATTTT
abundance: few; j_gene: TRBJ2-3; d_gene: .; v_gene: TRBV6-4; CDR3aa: CASSTAPTDTQYF; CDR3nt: TGTGCCAGCAGTACCGCCCCAACAGATACGCAGTATTTT